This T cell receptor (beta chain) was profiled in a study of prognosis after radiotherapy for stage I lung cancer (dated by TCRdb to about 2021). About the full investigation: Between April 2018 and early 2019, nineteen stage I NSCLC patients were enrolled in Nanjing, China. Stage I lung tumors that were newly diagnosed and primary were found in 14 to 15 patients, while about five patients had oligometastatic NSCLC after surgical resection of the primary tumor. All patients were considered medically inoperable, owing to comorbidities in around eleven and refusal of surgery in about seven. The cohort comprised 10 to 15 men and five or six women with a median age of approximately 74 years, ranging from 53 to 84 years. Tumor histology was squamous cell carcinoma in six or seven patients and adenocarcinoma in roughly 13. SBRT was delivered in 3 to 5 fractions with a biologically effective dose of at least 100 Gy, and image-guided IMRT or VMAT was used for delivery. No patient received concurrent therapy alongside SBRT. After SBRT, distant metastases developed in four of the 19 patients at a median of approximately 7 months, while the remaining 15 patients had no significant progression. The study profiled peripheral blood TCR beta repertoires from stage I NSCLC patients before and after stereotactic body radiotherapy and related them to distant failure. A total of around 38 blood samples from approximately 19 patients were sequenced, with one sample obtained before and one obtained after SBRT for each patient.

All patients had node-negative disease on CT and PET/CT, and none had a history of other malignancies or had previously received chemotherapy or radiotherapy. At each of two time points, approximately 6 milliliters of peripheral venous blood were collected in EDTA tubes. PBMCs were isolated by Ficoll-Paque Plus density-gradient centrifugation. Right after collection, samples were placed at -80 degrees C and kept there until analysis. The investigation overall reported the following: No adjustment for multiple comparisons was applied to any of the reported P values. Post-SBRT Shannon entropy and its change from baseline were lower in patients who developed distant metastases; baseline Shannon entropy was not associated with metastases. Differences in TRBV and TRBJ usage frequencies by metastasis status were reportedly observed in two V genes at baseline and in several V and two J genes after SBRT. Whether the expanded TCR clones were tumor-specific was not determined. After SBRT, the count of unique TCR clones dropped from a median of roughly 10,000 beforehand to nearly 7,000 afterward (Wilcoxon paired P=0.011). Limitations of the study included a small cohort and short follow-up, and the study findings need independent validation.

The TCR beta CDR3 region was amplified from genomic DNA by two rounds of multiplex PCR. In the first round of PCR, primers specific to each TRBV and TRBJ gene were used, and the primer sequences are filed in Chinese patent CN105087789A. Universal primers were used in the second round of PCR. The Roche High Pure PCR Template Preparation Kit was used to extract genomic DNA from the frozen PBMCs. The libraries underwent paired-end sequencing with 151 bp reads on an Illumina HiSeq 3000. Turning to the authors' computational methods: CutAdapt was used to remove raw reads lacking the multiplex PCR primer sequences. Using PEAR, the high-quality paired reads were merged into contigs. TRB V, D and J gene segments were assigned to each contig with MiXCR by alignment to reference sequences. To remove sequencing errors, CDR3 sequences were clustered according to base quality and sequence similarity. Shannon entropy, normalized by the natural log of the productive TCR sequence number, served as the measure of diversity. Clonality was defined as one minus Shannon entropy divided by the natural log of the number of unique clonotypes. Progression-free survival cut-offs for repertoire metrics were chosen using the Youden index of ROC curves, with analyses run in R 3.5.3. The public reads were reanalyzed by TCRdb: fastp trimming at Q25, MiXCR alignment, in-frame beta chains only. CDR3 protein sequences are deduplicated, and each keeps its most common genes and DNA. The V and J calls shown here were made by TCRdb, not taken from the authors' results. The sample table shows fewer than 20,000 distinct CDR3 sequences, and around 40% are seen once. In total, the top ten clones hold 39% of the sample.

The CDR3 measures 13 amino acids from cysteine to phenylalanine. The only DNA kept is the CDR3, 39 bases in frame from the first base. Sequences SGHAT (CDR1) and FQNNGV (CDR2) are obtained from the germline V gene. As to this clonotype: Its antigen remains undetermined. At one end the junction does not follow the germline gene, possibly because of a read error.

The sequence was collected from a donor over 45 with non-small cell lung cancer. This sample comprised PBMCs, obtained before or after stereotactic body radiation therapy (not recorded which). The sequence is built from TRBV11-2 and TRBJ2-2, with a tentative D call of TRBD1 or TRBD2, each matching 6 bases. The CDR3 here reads CASSPDRSGGLFF. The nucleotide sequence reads TGTGCCAGCAGCCCTGACAGGTCCGGGGGGCTGTTTTTT.